These T cell receptor beta chains were read from a single sample in a study of cytomegalovirus exposure and HLA in healthy donors. The table came from immunoSEQ multiplex PCR; TCRdb's copy has only in-frame clones and leaves some out. The table lists approximately 150,000 clones, 84% of them singletons. Sequenced material: PBMCs. The receptors come from a girl under 18 in good health and CMV-seropositive. The CDR3 runs from the conserved cysteine through the conserved F or W. Fields, in order: CDR3 length, clone size, D gene, J gene, V gene, CDR3 protein, CDR3 DNA. A D gene is named only where the DNA matches it firmly. Clone size is given for some rows only: seen once, a few or many times, or a class if the clone is expanded.

CDR3 length: 15; clone size: .; D gene: TRBD2; J gene: TRBJ2-3; V gene: TRBV6-4; CDR3 protein: CASSETSGGTDTQYF; CDR3 DNA: TGTGCCAGCAGTGAGACTAGCGGGGGCACAGATACGCAGTATTTT
CDR3 length: 14; clone size: once; D gene: .; J gene: TRBJ1-5; V gene: TRBV27; CDR3 protein: CASSSSGVFQPQHF; CDR3 DNA: TGTGCCAGCAGTTCCTCCGGAGTGTTCCAGCCCCAGCATTTT
CDR3 length: 13; clone size: .; D gene: .; J gene: TRBJ2-2; V gene: TRBV13; CDR3 protein: CASSVGYTGELFF; CDR3 DNA: TGTGCCAGCAGCGTCGGTTATACCGGGGAGCTGTTTTTT
CDR3 length: 14; clone size: .; D gene: TRBD1; J gene: TRBJ1-6; V gene: TRBV10-3; CDR3 protein: CAISEGQENSPLHF; CDR3 DNA: TGTGCCATCAGTGAGGGACAGGAGAATTCGCCCCTCCACTTT
CDR3 length: 13; clone size: once; D gene: TRBD1; J gene: TRBJ1-2; V gene: TRBV7-3; CDR3 protein: CASSLGTEDGYTF; CDR3 DNA: TGTGCCAGCAGCCTCGGGACAGAAGATGGCTACACCTTC
CDR3 length: 18; clone size: .; D gene: TRBD1; J gene: TRBJ1-3; V gene: TRBV4-1; CDR3 protein: CASSPRPQGDFSGNTIYF; CDR3 DNA: TGCGCCAGCAGCCCCCGTCCACAGGGGGATTTCTCTGGAAACACCATATATTTT
CDR3 length: 17; clone size: .; D gene: TRBD2; J gene: TRBJ2-7; V gene: TRBV5-1; CDR3 protein: CASSLAGGDLRIYEQYF; CDR3 DNA: TGCGCCAGCAGCTTGGCCGGGGGGGACTTAAGAATCTACGAGCAGTACTTC
CDR3 length: 14; clone size: .; D gene: .; J gene: TRBJ2-2; V gene: TRBV6-6; CDR3 protein: CASSSQGWTGELFF; CDR3 DNA: TGTGCCAGCAGTTCACAGGGTTGGACCGGGGAGCTGTTTTTT
CDR3 length: 16; clone size: .; D gene: TRBD2; J gene: TRBJ2-4; V gene: TRBV5-4; CDR3 protein: CASSLWAGGAKNIQYF; CDR3 DNA: TGTGCCAGCAGCTTGTGGGCGGGGGGAGCCAAAAACATTCAGTACTTC
CDR3 length: 13; clone size: .; D gene: .; J gene: TRBJ1-2; V gene: TRBV6-1; CDR3 protein: CASSLEGVGSYTF; CDR3 DNA: TGTGCCAGCAGTCTTGAAGGGGTGGGAAGCTACACCTTC
CDR3 length: 19; clone size: .; D gene: TRBD2; J gene: TRBJ2-1; V gene: TRBV29-1; CDR3 protein: CSVEDLTSGGPTGVNEQFF; CDR3 DNA: TGCAGCGTTGAAGATCTGACTAGCGGGGGCCCTACCGGAGTGAATGAGCAGTTCTTC
CDR3 length: 14; clone size: once; D gene: TRBD1; J gene: TRBJ1-5; V gene: TRBV27; CDR3 protein: CASRSGQGNQPQHF; CDR3 DNA: TGTGCCAGCAGGTCAGGACAGGGCAATCAGCCCCAGCATTTT
CDR3 length: 16; clone size: .; D gene: .; J gene: TRBJ1-3; V gene: TRBV11-2; CDR3 protein: CASSPIRGPSGNTIYF; CDR3 DNA: TGTGCCAGCAGCCCAATCAGGGGACCCTCTGGAAACACCATATATTTT
CDR3 length: 13; clone size: .; D gene: .; J gene: TRBJ1-1; V gene: TRBV30; CDR3 protein: CAWSPGPNTEAFF; CDR3 DNA: TGTGCCTGGAGTCCAGGGCCGAACACTGAAGCTTTCTTT
CDR3 length: 14; clone size: .; D gene: TRBD2; J gene: TRBJ2-7; V gene: TRBV27; CDR3 protein: CASKERGGTYEQYF; CDR3 DNA: TGTGCCAGCAAAGAGCGGGGGGGCACCTACGAGCAGTACTTC
CDR3 length: 15; clone size: .; D gene: .; J gene: TRBJ1-1; V gene: TRBV5-1; CDR3 protein: CASTQTGERRTEAFF; CDR3 DNA: TGCGCCAGCACCCAAACCGGGGAACGAAGGACTGAAGCTTTCTTT
CDR3 length: 12; clone size: once; D gene: .; J gene: TRBJ1-2; V gene: TRBV7-9; CDR3 protein: CATPGDYYGYTF; CDR3 DNA: TGTGCCACCCCGGGAGACTACTATGGCTACACCTTC
CDR3 length: 17; clone size: few; D gene: .; J gene: TRBJ1-1; V gene: TRBV19; CDR3 protein: CASSIRGRRRGGTEAFF; CDR3 DNA: TGTGCCAGTAGTATTCGGGGGCGGCGGCGCGGGGGCACTGAAGCTTTCTTT
CDR3 length: 13; clone size: .; D gene: .; J gene: TRBJ1-1; V gene: TRBV9; CDR3 protein: CASSVLAQDEAFF; CDR3 DNA: TGTGCCAGCAGCGTATTAGCACAGGATGAAGCTTTCTTT
CDR3 length: 15; clone size: .; D gene: .; J gene: TRBJ1-1; V gene: TRBV7-9; CDR3 protein: CASSLVRGWTTEAFF; CDR3 DNA: TGTGCCAGCAGCTTAGTAAGGGGATGGACCACTGAAGCTTTCTTT
CDR3 length: 15; clone size: .; D gene: TRBD2; J gene: TRBJ2-2; V gene: TRBV7-8; CDR3 protein: CASSLWAGEAGELFF; CDR3 DNA: TGTGCCAGCAGCTTATGGGCGGGGGAGGCCGGGGAGCTGTTTTTT
CDR3 length: 15; clone size: .; D gene: TRBD1; J gene: TRBJ1-1; V gene: TRBV10-3; CDR3 protein: CAISRDRAGTLEAFF; CDR3 DNA: TGTGCCATCAGCCGGGACAGGGCTGGAACCTTGGAAGCTTTCTTT
CDR3 length: 14; clone size: .; D gene: TRBD1; J gene: TRBJ1-2; V gene: TRBV10-3; CDR3 protein: CAIGGQERNYGYTF; CDR3 DNA: TGTGCCATCGGGGGACAGGAACGTAACTATGGCTACACCTTC
CDR3 length: 16; clone size: .; D gene: .; J gene: TRBJ1-1; V gene: TRBV18; CDR3 protein: CASSPSRTPHEAEAFF; CDR3 DNA: TGTGCCAGCTCACCGTCGAGGACACCTCATGAGGCTGAAGCTTTCTTT
CDR3 length: 13; clone size: .; D gene: .; J gene: TRBJ2-1; V gene: TRBV7-9; CDR3 protein: CASSWATVHEQFF; CDR3 DNA: TGTGCCAGCAGCTGGGCGACAGTCCATGAGCAGTTCTTC
CDR3 length: 15; clone size: .; D gene: .; J gene: TRBJ2-7; V gene: TRBV11-3; CDR3 protein: CASSLESGDSYEQYF; CDR3 DNA: TGTGCCAGCAGCTTAGAATCCGGGGACTCCTACGAGCAGTACTTC
CDR3 length: 15; clone size: .; D gene: TRBD1; J gene: TRBJ1-1; V gene: TRBV6-6; CDR3 protein: CASSSTGGPGTEAFF; CDR3 DNA: TGTGCCAGCAGCTCTACAGGGGGCCCGGGCACTGAAGCTTTCTTT